These 22 T cell receptor beta chains were all obtained from the same sample, sequenced in a study of beta chain features in type 1 diabetes. Isolated RNA was reverse transcribed in full, so expressed TCRB transcripts were sequenced. The repertoire was sequenced with immunoSEQ multiplex PCR; TCRdb's copy has only in-frame clones and lacks some. The top ten hold over 0.4% of the sample, which has about 150,000 clones, nearly 50% seen once. Sequenced input: Tregs from blood. These receptors came from a man aged 18 to 30 in good health.

V is TRBV4-1 and J is TRBJ2-5, with D perhaps matching TRBD1 (6 bases). The CDR3 sequence is 19 residues long. Germline CDR1 reads MGHRA; CDR2 reads YSYEKL. The ends were cut back, 3 bases at V and 0 bases at J, with 23 bases in the middle. CDR3 DNA sequence: TGCGCCAGCAGCCAGCAGCCAAAGGGGGATAGCAGTAACCAAGAGACCCAGTACTTC. It translates to CASSQQPKGDSSNQETQYF.

The chain recombines TRBV11-2 with TRBJ2-2, with D tentatively TRBD1 (6 bases). The V end lost 1 base, the J end lost 1 base, and 10 bases lay between the germline ends. Germline CDR1 SGHAT, CDR2 FQNNGV. CDR3 length: 16 amino acids. CDR3 nucleotides: TGTGCCAGCAGCTTAGCACAGGGATTGAACACCGGGGAGCTGTTTTTT. Residues: CASSLAQGLNTGELFF.

The genes are TRBV7-9 and TRBJ2-7; no clear D. CDR1 and CDR2 (germline): SEHNR, FQNEAQ (reference sequence). V was trimmed by 1 base and J by 0 bases, leaving 7 bases between them. This CDR3 is 14 amino acids long. As DNA, the CDR3 is TGTGCCAGCAGCTTAGTGGGCAGCTCCTACGAGCAGTACTTC. Encoded protein: CASSLVGSSYEQYF.

Here the CDR3 DNA reads TGTGCCAGCAGGGTAGGGAGGAGTGAAAAACTGTTTTTT. Translating it yields CASRVGRSEKLFF. V is TRBV25-1 and J is TRBJ1-4; D unresolved. The CDR3 runs to 13 residues. V was trimmed by 6 bases and J by 7 bases, leaving 12 bases between them. Looked up from germline, CDR1 is MGHDK and CDR2 is SYGVNS.

The rearrangement uses TRBV9 and TRBJ2-3, with 7 bases that match TRBD2. The CDR3 covers 17 residues. Germline CDR1 reads SGDLS; CDR2 reads YYNGEE. After removal of 0 bases from V and 0 bases from J, the junction contained 7 bases not matched to a gene. In DNA form, the CDR3 reads TGTGCCAGCAGCGTAGCGCCCGGGGACTATAGCACAGATACGCAGTATTTT. Translation: CASSVAPGDYSTDTQYF.

CDR3 amino acids: CASSYSGTGMLYGYTF. The CDR3 DNA is TGTGCCAGCAGTTACTCCGGGACAGGGATGCTCTATGGCTACACCTTC. The V call is TRBV6-5, the J call TRBJ1-2, with 9 bases aligning to TRBD1. Trimming cost V 0 bases and J 4 bases; bases outside gene matches: 6. CDR1 MNHEY and CDR2 SVGAGI come from the germline V gene. The CDR3 sequence is 16 residues long.

V usage is TRBV4-1 and J usage is TRBJ1-1; D is perhaps TRBD1 (5 bases). The CDR3 consists of 14 residues. V was clipped by 5 bases and J by 1 base, with 11 bases between them. Germline CDR1 MGHRA, CDR2 YSYEKL. The CDR3: CASSDRYWNTEAFF. The CDR3 DNA follows: TGCGCCAGCAGCGACAGATACTGGAACACTGAAGCTTTCTTT.

The chain uses TRBV5-6 and TRBJ2-1; TRBD2 aligns across 8 bases. The CDR3 spans 15 residues. Germline loops: CDR1 SGHDT, CDR2 YYEEEE. After removal of 3 bases from V and 7 bases from J, the junction contained 9 bases not matched to a gene. The DNA of the CDR3 is TGTGCCAGCAGCTGGACTAGCCGGAGTCGAAATGAGCAGTTCTTC. It translates to CASSWTSRSRNEQFF.

The chain is built from TRBV5-1 and TRBJ2-5; 7 bases agree with TRBD1. Germline V lookup: CDR1 SGHRS, CDR2 YFSETQ. The trim removed 4 bases at V and 2 bases at J, leaving 8 bases unmatched. The CDR3 runs 15 residues. The CDR3 sequence is CASSLTGQVQETQYF. The CDR3 nucleotides read TGCGCCAGCAGCCTTACTGGACAGGTACAAGAGACCCAGTACTTC.

The CDR3 sequence: CASSWTSGQETQYF. Here the CDR3 DNA reads TGTGCCAGCAGTTGGACTAGCGGGCAAGAGACCCAGTACTTC. The gene calls are TRBV28 and TRBJ2-5; the match to TRBD2 covers 11 bases. V shed 4 bases, J shed 2 bases, and the junction held 0 bases outside the gene matches. There are 14 residues in the CDR3. The germline V gene encodes CDR1 MDHEN and CDR2 SYDVKM. The variable domain in full, completed from reference TRBV28 and TRBJ2-5, reads DVKVTQSSRYLVKRTGEKVFLECVQDMDHENMFWYRQDPGLGLRLIYFSYDVKMKEKGDIPEGYSVSREKKERFSLILESASTNQTSMYLCASSWTSGQETQYFGPGTRLLVL.

The chain has TRBV5-6 and TRBJ2-1; 9 bases map to TRBD1. With 6 bases clipped from V and 6 bases from J, the junction kept 10 bases outside the gene matches. The CDR3 is made up of 15 amino acids. Germline V lookup: CDR1 SGHDT, CDR2 YYEEEE. The CDR3: CASISPGTGINEQFF. CDR3 coding DNA: TGTGCCAGCATCAGTCCCGGGACAGGGATCAATGAGCAGTTCTTC.

J is TRBJ1-1 and V is TRBV23-1, with no clear D. TRBV23-1 is an ORF, with its function uncertain. This CDR3 contains 15 residues. V lost 2 bases and J 6 bases, leaving 16 bases between the germline ends. In DNA, the CDR3 is TGCGCCAGCAGTCAACTTATAGAGGGTAGCGCTGAAGCTTTCTTT. Amino acid sequence: CASSQLIEGSAEAFF.

The DNA for the CDR3 is TGTGCCAGTAACAAGGGGGCGAGTACTGAAGCTTTCTTT. The encoded protein is CASNKGASTEAFF. This chain uses TRBV19 with TRBJ1-1; 7 nucleotides agree with TRBD1. Trimming took 7 bases from V and 5 from J; bases not matched to a gene: 7. The germline V gene encodes CDR1 LNHDA and CDR2 SQIVND (reference sequence). This CDR3 contains 13 residues.

The count of this clone is one. The V call is TRBV29-1, the J call TRBJ1-4; D is possibly TRBD1 (5 bases). Between the trimmed V and J ends, which lost 6 bases and 4 bases, there was a span of 15 bases. CDR3 length: 14 residues. Germline CDR1 reads SQVTM; CDR2 reads ANQGSEA. CDR3 region: CSVRRGGGNEKLFF. CDR3 in DNA: TGCAGCGTGCGGCGGGGCGGCGGTAATGAAAAACTGTTTTTT.

CDR3 protein: CASSSVDRAGADTQYF. The CDR3 DNA reads TGTGCCAGCTCATCGGTTGACAGGGCTGGAGCAGATACGCAGTATTTT. This chain joins TRBV18 and TRBJ2-3; TRBD1 agrees at 7 bases. J lost 4 bases, V lost 5 bases, and 12 bases had no gene match. From germline, CDR1 is KGHSH and CDR2 LQKENI. This CDR3 spans 16 amino acids.

This clone was recorded a few times. CDR3 protein: CASRPGGPSSYEQYF. The CDR3 coding sequence is TGTGCCAGCAGACCAGGGGGGCCAAGCTCCTACGAGCAGTACTTC. The chain is built from TRBV28 and TRBJ2-7; TRBD1 might be the D (7 bases). Germline-derived CDR1 and CDR2 are MDHEN and SYDVKM. The CDR3 has 15 residues. Trimming stripped 6 bases from V and 0 bases from J, with 15 bases between. The variable domain in full, with the rest retrieved from reference TRBV28 and TRBJ2-7, is DVKVTQSSRYLVKRTGEKVFLECVQDMDHENMFWYRQDPGLGLRLIYFSYDVKMKEKGDIPEGYSVSREKKERFSLILESASTNQTSMYLCASRPGGPSSYEQYFGPGTRLTVT.

This clone was seen only a few times. The chain couples TRBV30 to TRBJ1-2, with D uncertain. Germline V lookup: CDR1 GTSNPN, CDR2 SVGIG (reference sequence). This CDR3 comprises 10 residues. Trimming left V 5 bases short and J 8 bases short, with 9 bases between. CDR3 sequence reads: CAWAGGGYTF. CDR3 bases: TGTGCCTGGGCGGGTGGCGGCTACACCTTC.

The rearrangement joins TRBV28 to TRBJ1-2; TRBD1 aligns across 8 bases. Germline V gene lookup returns CDR1 MDHEN and CDR2 SYDVKM. CDR3 length: 13 amino acids. V lost 3 bases, J lost 8 bases, and 5 bases stayed unmatched. The CDR3 here is CASSFGRGRGYTF. The CDR3 DNA reads TGTGCCAGCAGTTTCGGCAGGGGGCGGGGCTACACCTTC.

The V call is TRBV27, the J call TRBJ2-1; the match to TRBD1 covers 9 bases. Germline-derived CDR1 and CDR2 are MNHEY and SMNVEV (reference sequence). V lost 4 bases, J lost 9 bases, and 4 bases stayed unmatched. CDR3 length equals 13 residues. In DNA form, the CDR3 reads TGTGCCAGCAGTTCTTGGACAGGGGTTGAGCAGTTCTTC. Protein sequence: CASSSWTGVEQFF.

The rearrangement joins TRBV6-5 to TRBJ2-7; TRBD2 agrees at 7 bases. J gave up 3 bases and V 7 bases, and 6 bases lay outside the gene matches. The germline V gene has CDR1 MNHEY and CDR2 SVGAGI. The CDR3 contains 13 residues. CDR3 DNA sequence: TGTGCCAGCATAGGTGCGGGGGTCTACGAGCAGTACTTC. Amino acids: CASIGAGVYEQYF.

The CDR3 region is CATSLAWGGTEAFF. The DNA for the CDR3 is TGTGCCACCAGTCTTGCCTGGGGGGGCACTGAAGCTTTCTTT. This chain connects TRBV15 to TRBJ1-1; D may be TRBD1 (5 bases). Trimming removed 6 bases at V and 4 bases at J, with 15 bases between. Germline values: CDR1 LNHNV, CDR2 YYDKDF (reference sequence). The CDR3 length is 14 residues.

This chain connects TRBV5-4 to TRBJ2-3; TRBD1 might be the D (5 bases). V shed 6 bases and J shed 1 base, with 18 bases lying between them. Germline CDR1 SGHNT, CDR2 YYREEE (reference sequence). The CDR3 covers 16 residues. The CDR3 here is CASTPPGRGRTDTQYF. The CDR3, as DNA: TGTGCCAGCACCCCGCCAGGAAGGGGCCGCACAGATACGCAGTATTTT.